This TCR beta chain was sequenced in a study of OX40 agonist ivuxolimab in advanced cancers. Turning to the study itself: Ivuxolimab, which is an agonistic anti-OX40 (CD134) antibody, was administered to the patients. Earlier treatment with anti-PD-1, anti-PD-L1 or anti-CTLA-4 was permitted, and 30% to 40% had received some.

Comments on this clone: Its specificity is not known.

Produced via immunoSEQ multiplex PCR; TCRdb's table is partial and in-frame only. The sample records approximately 30,000 clones, more than 75% being singletons. CDR3 length equals 11 residues. Study-wide findings and caveats: Within 6 weeks, CD4+ and CD8+ blood T cells expanded clonally at 0.1 to 3.0 mg/kg. More expanded clones were found, on average, in CD8+ than in CD4+ T cells.

The clonotype was recovered from an adult with an advanced solid tumor such as melanoma, head and neck, liver or kidney cancer. The sample in question was CD4+ or CD8+ T cells sorted from blood, obtained in a trial of the OX40 agonist ivuxolimab. This chain joins TRBV21-1 and TRBJ1-1. TRBV21-1 is marked as a pseudogene. This chain's CDR3 is CASSEDTEAFF. In DNA form, the CDR3 reads TGTGCCAGCAGCGAGGACACTGAAGCTTTCTTT.